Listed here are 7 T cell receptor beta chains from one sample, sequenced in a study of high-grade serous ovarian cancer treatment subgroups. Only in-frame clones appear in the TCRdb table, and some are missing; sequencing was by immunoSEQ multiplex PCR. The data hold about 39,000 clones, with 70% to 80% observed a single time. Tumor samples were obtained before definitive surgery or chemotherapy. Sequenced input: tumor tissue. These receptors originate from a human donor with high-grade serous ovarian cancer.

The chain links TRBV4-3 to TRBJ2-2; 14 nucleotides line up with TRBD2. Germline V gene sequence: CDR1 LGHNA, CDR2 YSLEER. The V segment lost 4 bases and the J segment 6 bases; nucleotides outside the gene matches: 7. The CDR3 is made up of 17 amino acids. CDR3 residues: CASSRGLAGEGAGELFF. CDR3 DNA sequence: TGCGCCAGCAGCCGGGGACTAGCGGGAGAGGGGGCCGGGGAGCTGTTTTTT.

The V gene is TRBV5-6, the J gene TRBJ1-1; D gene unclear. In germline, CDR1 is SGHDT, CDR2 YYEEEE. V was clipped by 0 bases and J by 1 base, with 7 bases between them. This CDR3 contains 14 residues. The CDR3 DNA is TGTGCCAGCAGCTTGGAATTGCCGAACACTGAAGCTTTCTTT. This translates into CASSLELPNTEAFF. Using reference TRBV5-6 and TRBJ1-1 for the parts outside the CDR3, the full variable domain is DAGVTQSPTHLIKTRGQQVTLRCSPKSGHDTVSWYQQALGQGPQFIFQYYEEEERQRGNFPDRFSGHQFPNYSSELNVNALLLGDSALYLCASSLELPNTEAFFGQGTRLTVV.

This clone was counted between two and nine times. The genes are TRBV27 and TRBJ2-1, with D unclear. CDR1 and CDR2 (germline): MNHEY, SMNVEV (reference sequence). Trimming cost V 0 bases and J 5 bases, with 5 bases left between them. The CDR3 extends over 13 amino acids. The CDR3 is CASSLSPNNEQFF. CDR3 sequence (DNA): TGTGCCAGCAGTTTATCCCCAAACAATGAGCAGTTCTTC.

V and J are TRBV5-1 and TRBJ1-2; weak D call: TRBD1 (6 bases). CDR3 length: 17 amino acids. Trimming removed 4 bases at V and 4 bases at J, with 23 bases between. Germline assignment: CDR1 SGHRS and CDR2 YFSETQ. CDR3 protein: CASSTLKQGVGGYGYTF. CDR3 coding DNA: TGCGCCAGCAGCACCCTAAAACAGGGCGTCGGGGGCTATGGCTACACCTTC. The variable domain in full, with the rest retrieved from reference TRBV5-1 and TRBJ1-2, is KAGVTQTPRYLIKTRGQQVTLSCSPISGHRSVSWYQQTPGQGLQFLFEYFSETQRNKGNFPGRFSGRQFSNSRSEMNVSTLELGDSALYLCASSTLKQGVGGYGYTFGSGTRLTVV.

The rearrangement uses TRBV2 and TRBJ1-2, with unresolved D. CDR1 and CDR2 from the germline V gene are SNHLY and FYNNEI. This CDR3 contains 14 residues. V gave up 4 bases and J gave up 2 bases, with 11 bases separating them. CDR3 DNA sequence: TGTGCCAGCAGTGGCCAGGCGATGAACTATGGCTACACCTTC. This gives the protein CASSGQAMNYGYTF. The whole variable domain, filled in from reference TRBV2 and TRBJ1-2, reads EPEVTQTPSHQVTQMGQEVILRCVPISNHLYFYWYRQILGQKVEFLVSFYNNEISEKSEIFDDQFSVERPDGSNFTLKIRSTKLEDSAMYFCASSGQAMNYGYTFGSGTRLTVV.

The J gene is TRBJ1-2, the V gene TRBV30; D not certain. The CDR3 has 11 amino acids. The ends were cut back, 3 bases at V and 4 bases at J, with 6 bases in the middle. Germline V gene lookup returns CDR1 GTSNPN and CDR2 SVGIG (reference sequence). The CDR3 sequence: CAWSTAYGYTF. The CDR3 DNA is TGTGCCTGGAGCACAGCCTATGGCTACACCTTC.

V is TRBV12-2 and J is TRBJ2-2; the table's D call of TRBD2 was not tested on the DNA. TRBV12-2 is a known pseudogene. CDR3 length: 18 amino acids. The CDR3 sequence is CASRLGLAGEWYTGELFF. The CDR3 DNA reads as TGTGCAAGTCGCTTAGGACTAGCGGGAGAATGGTACACCGGGGAGCTGTTTTTT.